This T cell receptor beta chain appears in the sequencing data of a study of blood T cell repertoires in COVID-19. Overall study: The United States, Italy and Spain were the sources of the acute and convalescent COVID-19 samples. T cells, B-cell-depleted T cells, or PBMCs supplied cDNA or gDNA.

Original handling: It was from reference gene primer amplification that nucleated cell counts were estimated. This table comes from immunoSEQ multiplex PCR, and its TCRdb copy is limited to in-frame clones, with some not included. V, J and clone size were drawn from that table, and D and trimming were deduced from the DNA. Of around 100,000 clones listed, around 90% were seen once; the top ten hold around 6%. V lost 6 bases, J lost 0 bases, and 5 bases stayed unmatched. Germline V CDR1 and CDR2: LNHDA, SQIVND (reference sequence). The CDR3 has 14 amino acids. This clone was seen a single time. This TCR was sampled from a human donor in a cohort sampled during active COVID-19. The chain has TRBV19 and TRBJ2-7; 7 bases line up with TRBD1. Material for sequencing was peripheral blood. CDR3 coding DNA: TGTGCCAGTAGAACAGGGGCGACCTCCTACGAGCAGTACTTC. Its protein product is CASRTGATSYEQYF.